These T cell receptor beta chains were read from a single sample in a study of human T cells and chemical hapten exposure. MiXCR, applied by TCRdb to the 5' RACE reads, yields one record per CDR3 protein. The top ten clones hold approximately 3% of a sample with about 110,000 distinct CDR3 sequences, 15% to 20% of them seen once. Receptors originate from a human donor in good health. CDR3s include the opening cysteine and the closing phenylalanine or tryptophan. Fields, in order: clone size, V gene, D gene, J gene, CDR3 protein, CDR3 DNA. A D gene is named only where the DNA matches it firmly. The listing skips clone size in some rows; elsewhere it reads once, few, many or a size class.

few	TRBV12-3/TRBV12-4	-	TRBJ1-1	CASSFGYMNTEAFF	TGTGCCAGCAGTTTCGGATACATGAACACTGAAGCTTTCTTT
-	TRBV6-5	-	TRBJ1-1	CASATVRGLWNTEAFF	TGTGCCAGCGCCACAGTAAGGGGTCTCTGGAACACTGAAGCTTTCTTT
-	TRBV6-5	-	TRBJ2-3	CASSVNPTGPSTDTQYF	TGTGCCAGCAGTGTCAACCCTACAGGACCCAGCACAGATACGCAGTATTTT
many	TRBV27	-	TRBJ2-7	CASREGGQRYEQYF	TGTGCCAGCAGGGAGGGGGGTCAAAGATACGAGCAGTACTTC
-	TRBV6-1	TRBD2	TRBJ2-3	CASSPLAGGAGGQVTQYF	TGTGCCAGCAGTCCTCTAGCGGGAGGAGCGGGGGGACAGGTTACGCAGTATTTT
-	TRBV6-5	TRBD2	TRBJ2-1	CASNRLASGRRYNEQFF	TGTGCCAGCAACCGGTTGGCTAGCGGGAGGCGATACAATGAGCAGTTCTTC
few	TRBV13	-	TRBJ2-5	CASSSLTASGETQYF	TGTGCCAGCAGCTCCCTGACAGCCTCGGGAGAGACCCAGTACTTC
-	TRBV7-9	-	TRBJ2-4	CASSLSRLAKNIQYF	TGTGCCAGCAGCTTATCGAGATTAGCCAAAAACATTCAGTACTTC
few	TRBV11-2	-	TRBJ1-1	CASSLTDSLEAFF	TGTGCCAGCAGCCTCACGGACAGTCTCGAAGCTTTCTTT
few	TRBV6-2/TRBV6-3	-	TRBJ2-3	CASSYVGGSDTQYF	TGTGCCAGCAGTTACGTCGGAGGGTCAGATACGCAGTATTTT
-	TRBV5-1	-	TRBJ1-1	CASSYSGAPDTEAFF	TGCGCCAGCAGCTATAGTGGGGCCCCGGACACTGAAGCTTTCTTT
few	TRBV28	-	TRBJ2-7	CASRPGYASSYEQYF	TGTGCCAGCAGGCCAGGGTACGCTTCTTCCTACGAGCAGTACTTC
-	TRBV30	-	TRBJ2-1	CAWSVNAWGEQFF	TGTGCCTGGAGTGTAAATGCGTGGGGCGAGCAGTTCTTC
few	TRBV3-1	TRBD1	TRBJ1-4	CASSLPRSQGGRTNEKLFF	TGTGCCAGCAGCCTCCCCCGAAGTCAGGGGGGACGAACTAATGAAAAACTGTTTTTT
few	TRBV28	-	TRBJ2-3	CASSLLGQGPRDTQYF	TGTGCCAGCAGTTTATTGGGTCAGGGGCCGCGGGATACGCAGTATTTT
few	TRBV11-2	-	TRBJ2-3	CASSPGGFTDTQYF	TGTGCCAGCAGCCCCGGCGGATTCACAGATACGCAGTATTTT
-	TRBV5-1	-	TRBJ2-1	CASSSSGTTYNEQFF	TGCGCCAGCAGCTCATCCGGGACAACCTACAATGAGCAGTTCTTC
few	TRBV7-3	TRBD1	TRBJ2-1	CASSGRDRVFNEQFF	TGTGCCAGCAGCGGCCGGGACAGGGTATTCAATGAGCAGTTCTTC
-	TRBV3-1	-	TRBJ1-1	CASSQGLVRSSAFF	TGTGCCAGCAGCCAAGGGTTGGTCCGATCCTCAGCTTTCTTT
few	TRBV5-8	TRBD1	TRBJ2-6	CASSPWTGPSGANVLTF	TGTGCCAGCAGCCCCTGGACAGGGCCCTCTGGGGCCAACGTCCTGACTTTC
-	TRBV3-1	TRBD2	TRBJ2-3	CASSGLAGVRNTQYF	TGTGCCAGCAGCGGACTAGCGGGAGTTAGAAATACGCAGTATTTT
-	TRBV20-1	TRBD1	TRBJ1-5	CSARRGRGLQGQPQNF	TGCAGTGCTAGGAGGGGCAGGGGGCTCCAGGGGCAGCCCCAGAATTTT
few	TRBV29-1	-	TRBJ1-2	CSVEDQKGNYGYTF	TGCAGCGTTGAAGATCAGAAGGGAAACTATGGCTACACCTTC
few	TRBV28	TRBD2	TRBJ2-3	CASSPTSGGYTDTQYF	TGTGCCAGCAGTCCCACTAGCGGGGGATACACAGATACGCAGTATTTT
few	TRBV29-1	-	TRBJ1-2	CSARQEEGYTF	TGCAGCGCAAGACAGGAGGAAGGCTACACCTTC
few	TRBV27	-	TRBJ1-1	CASSSHGVTEAFF	TGTGCCAGCAGTTCCCACGGGGTCACTGAAGCTTTCTTT
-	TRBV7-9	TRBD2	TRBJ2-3	CASSLGTSRFADTQYF	TGTGCCAGCAGCTTAGGGACTAGTAGGTTCGCAGATACGCAGTATTTT
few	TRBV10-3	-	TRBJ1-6	CAISDNNSPLHF	TGTGCCATCAGTGACAATAATTCACCCCTCCACTTT
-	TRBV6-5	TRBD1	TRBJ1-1	CARPPTGRNEAFF	TGTGCCAGACCTCCGACAGGGAGAAATGAAGCTTTCTTT
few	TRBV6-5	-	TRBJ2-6	CASSYFPLAGPSGANVLTF	TGTGCCAGCAGTTACTTCCCGCTCGCGGGCCCCTCTGGGGCCAACGTCCTGACTTTC
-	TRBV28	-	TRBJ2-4	CASSFGDQSPQYF	TGTGCCAGCAGTTTCGGGGACCAAAGTCCCCAGTACTTC
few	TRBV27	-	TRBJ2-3	CASSPLPLGWVDTQYF	TGTGCCAGCAGTCCCCTCCCATTGGGGTGGGTAGATACGCAGTATTTT
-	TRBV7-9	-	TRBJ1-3	CASSPPADRYRGNTIYF	TGTGCCAGCAGCCCTCCAGCCGACAGATATCGTGGAAACACCATATATTTT
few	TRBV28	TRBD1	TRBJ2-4	CASSPPTGLLAKNIQYF	TGTGCCAGCAGTCCCCCGACAGGGCTTCTAGCCAAAAACATTCAGTACTTC
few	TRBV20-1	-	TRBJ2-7	CSASPDRYEQYF	TGCAGTGCCTCGCCGGACCGGTACGAGCAGTACTTC
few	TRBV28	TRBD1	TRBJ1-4	CASSFQRDRATRGEKLFF	TGTGCCAGCAGCTTCCAACGGGACAGGGCTACCAGGGGGGAAAAACTGTTTTTT
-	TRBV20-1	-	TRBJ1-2	CSARRGNNYGYTF	TGCAGTGCTAGGCGGGGGAACAACTATGGCTACACCTTC
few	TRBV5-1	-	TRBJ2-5	CASAGRETQYF	TGCGCCAGCGCAGGGCGAGAGACCCAGTACTTC
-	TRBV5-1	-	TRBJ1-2	CASSGGGPRRYGYTF	TGCGCCAGCAGCGGAGGGGGGCCGAGGAGATATGGCTACACCTTC
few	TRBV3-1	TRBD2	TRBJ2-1	CASSQDPAGEIYEQFF	TGTGCCAGCAGCCAAGATCCCGCGGGAGAGATCTATGAGCAGTTCTTC
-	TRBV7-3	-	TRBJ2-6	CASSLNGAAASGANVLTF	TGTGCCAGCAGCTTAAACGGGGCCGCCGCCTCTGGGGCCAACGTCCTGACTTTC
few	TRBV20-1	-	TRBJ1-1	CSAREDGTEAFF	TGCAGTGCTAGAGAGGATGGAACTGAAGCTTTCTTT
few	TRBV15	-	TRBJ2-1	CATRDGSSYNEQFF	TGTGCCACCAGGGACGGGAGCTCCTACAATGAGCAGTTCTTC
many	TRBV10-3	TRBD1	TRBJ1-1	CALGEQGGAEAFF	TGTGCCCTAGGCGAACAGGGGGGGGCTGAAGCTTTCTTT
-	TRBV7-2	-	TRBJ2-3	CASSYGPARTDTQYF	TGTGCCAGCAGCTACGGTCCGGCCCGGACAGATACGCAGTATTTT
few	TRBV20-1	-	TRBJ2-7	CSARDSGRTYEQYF	TGCAGTGCTAGAGATAGCGGCAGGACCTACGAGCAGTACTTC
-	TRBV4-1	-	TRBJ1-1	CASGLDTEAFF	TGCGCCAGCGGTTTGGACACTGAAGCTTTCTTT
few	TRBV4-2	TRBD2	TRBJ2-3	CASSQASASGRADTQYF	TGTGCCAGCAGCCAAGCATCGGCTAGCGGGAGGGCCGATACGCAGTATTTT